The 20 T cell receptor beta chains below come from one sample, sequenced in a study of T cells after yellow fever vaccination. MiXCR, run by TCRdb on the 5' RACE reads, gives a single entry per CDR3 protein. The profile shows around 100,000 distinct CDR3 sequences, 4.5% to 6% of them singletons. The source was CD8+ T cells sorted from PBMCs, collected 10 days after the yellow fever booster vaccination. The origin of the receptors is a man younger than 35 who received the YFV17D yellow fever vaccine.

The rearrangement uses TRBV5-6 and TRBJ2-5, with TRBD2 matching 7 bases. V shed 0 bases and J 1 base; nucleotides not matched to a gene: 12. The CDR3 contains 18 residues. Germline CDR1 is SGHDT and CDR2 is YYEEEE. DNA for the CDR3: TGTGCCAGCAGCTTGGCTGAAAGGGGACTACGGGGCCAAGAGACCCAGTACTTC. Protein sequence: CASSLAERGLRGQETQYF.

This clonotype was seen a few times. The rearrangement joins TRBV30 to TRBJ1-2; possible D gene TRBD1, 5 bases. Trimming took 0 bases from V and 2 from J, leaving 16 bases between them. Germline values: CDR1 GTSNPN, CDR2 SVGIG (reference sequence). The CDR3 totals 16 residues. This CDR3 reads CAWSVQGLLVNYGYTF. CDR3 sequence (DNA): TGTGCCTGGAGTGTTCAGGGCTTACTAGTAAACTATGGCTACACCTTC.

Ten or more counts support this clonotype. V gene TRBV4-1 combines with J gene TRBJ2-2, with D possibly TRBD2 on 6 matching bases. Trimming removed 0 bases at V and 6 bases at J, with 14 bases between. Per the germline V gene, CDR1 is MGHRA and CDR2 is YSYEKL. CDR3 length equals 16 residues. The CDR3 sequence is CASSQETGVIAGELFF. The CDR3 nucleotides read TGCGCCAGCAGCCAAGAAACGGGAGTAATAGCCGGGGAGCTGTTTTTT.

The chain joins TRBV7-6 to TRBJ2-1; tentative D call: TRBD1 (7 bases). The CDR3 loop spans 17 amino acids. CDR1 and CDR2 (germline): SGHVS, FNYEAQ. The V and J ends lost 5 bases and 7 bases respectively, with 24 bases between them. CDR3 nucleotides: TGTGCCAGCAGCCCGTCCCCCAGGGGGGTTTGGGATAATGAGCAGTTCTTC. Residues: CASSPSPRGVWDNEQFF. Variable domain in full (rest from reference TRBV7-6 and TRBJ2-1): GAGVSQSPRYKVTKRGQDVALRCDPISGHVSLYWYRQALGQGPEFLTYFNYEAQQDKSGLPNDRFSAERPEGSISTLTIQRTEQRDSAMYRCASSPSPRGVWDNEQFFGPGTRLTVL.

Of note for this clonotype: A read error may produce the germline difference seen at one junction end. This chain uses TRBV7-2 with TRBJ1-4; possibly TRBD1 for D (6 bases). Germline lookup yields CDR1 SGHTA and CDR2 FQGNSA. This CDR3 region has 11 residues. Written as DNA, the CDR3 is TGTGCCAGCAGCTTAGAGGGACAACAGATTTTT. Encoded protein: CASSLEGQQIF.

This clonotype was recorded at least ten times. The J gene is TRBJ2-3, the V gene TRBV4-3; D perhaps matches TRBD1 (6 bases). The CDR3 has 18 residues. Germline CDR1 is LGHNA and CDR2 is YSLEER. V lost 0 bases and J 1 base, leaving 17 bases between the germline ends. The CDR3 reads CASSQDRRGSWGTDTQYF. The DNA for the CDR3 is TGCGCCAGCAGCCAAGATAGAAGGGGGAGTTGGGGCACAGATACGCAGTATTTT.

This clonotype showed up many times. The chain links TRBV6-1 to TRBJ2-3, with 12 bases fitting TRBD2. Losses at the gene ends were 2 bases for V and 2 bases for J; bases not matched to a gene: 8. The CDR3 totals 18 residues. Germline lookup yields CDR1 MNHNS and CDR2 SASEGT. The CDR3 sequence is CASSELRGLAGLTDTQYF. For the CDR3, the DNA is TGTGCCAGCAGTGAACTAAGGGGACTAGCGGGTCTCACAGATACGCAGTATTTT.

This clonotype was seen repeatedly, ten times or more. The chain couples TRBV7-2 to TRBJ2-7, with D uncertain. CDR3 length equals 13 residues. Deletions cut 6 bases from V and 3 bases from J, with 12 bases between. Germline values: CDR1 SGHTA, CDR2 FQGNSA. CDR3 loop: CASRSEEGYEQYF. In DNA form, the CDR3 reads TGTGCCAGCAGGTCAGAGGAAGGCTACGAGCAGTACTTC. Full variable domain (rest looked up from reference TRBV7-2 and TRBJ2-7): GAGVSQSPSNKVTEKGKDVELRCDPISGHTALYWYRQSLGQGLEFLIYFQGNSAPDKSGLPSDRFSAERTGGSVSTLTIQRTQQEDSAVYLCASRSEEGYEQYFGPGTRLTVT.

V and J are TRBV14 and TRBJ1-1, with 10 bases aligning to TRBD1. Losses at the gene ends were 7 bases for V and 1 base for J; bases not matched to a gene: 6. This CDR3 contains 15 residues. Germline CDR1 SGHDN, CDR2 FVKESK. CDR3 bases: TGTGCCAGCAAGGGACAGGGGAGATGGAACACTGAAGCTTTCTTT. This codes for CASKGQGRWNTEAFF.

This chain joins TRBV27 and TRBJ2-1; D remains unclear. This CDR3 is built from 12 residues. V was trimmed by 2 bases and J by 9 bases, leaving 8 bases between them. Per germline, CDR1 MNHEY and CDR2 SMNVEV (reference sequence). CDR3 amino acids: CASSLPGSEQFF. The DNA for the CDR3 is TGTGCCAGCAGTTTACCAGGCAGTGAGCAGTTCTTC.

This clonotype was counted at least ten times. The rearrangement links TRBV11-2 to TRBJ2-5, with 8 bases lining up with TRBD2. The CDR3 consists of 17 residues. Germline V gene data show CDR1 as SGHAT and CDR2 as FQNNGV. Germline trimming cut 0 bases from V and 1 base from J; bases unmatched to any gene: 7. The CDR3, as DNA: TGTGCCAGCAGCTTAGAGTTCAGCGGGGGCTTCCAAGAGACCCAGTACTTC. Translated, it gives CASSLEFSGGFQETQYF.

This clonotype showed up just a few times. The rearrangement links TRBV4-1 to TRBJ1-5; D call uncertain. The CDR3 extends over 17 amino acids. CDR1 is MGHRA and CDR2 is YSYEKL in the germline V gene. V was clipped by 4 bases and J by 3 bases, with 19 bases between them. The CDR3 sequence: CASSPPGGSGSNQPQHF. The DNA of the CDR3 is TGCGCCAGCAGCCCTCCAGGAGGGAGCGGCTCCAATCAGCCCCAGCATTTT.

This clonotype was detected only a few times. The rearrangement uses TRBV24-1 and TRBJ2-3, with D possibly being TRBD1 or TRBD2 (6 bases each). This CDR3 contains 15 residues. Deletions cut 9 bases from V and 6 bases from J, with 21 bases between. CDR1 KGHDR and CDR2 SFDVKD come from the germline V gene. CDR3 loop: CATPPLWGARDTQYF. In nucleotides, the CDR3 is TGTGCCACCCCCCCACTTTGGGGGGCAAGGGATACGCAGTATTTT.

There are a few counts of this clonotype. The V gene is TRBV29-1, the J gene TRBJ2-7; TRBD1 aligns across 10 bases. Germline loops: CDR1 SQVTM, CDR2 ANQGSEA. The V and J ends lost 6 bases and 0 bases, in that order; junction bases with no gene match: 5. The CDR3 extends over 14 amino acids. The CDR3 spells CSVEDRGDSYEQYF. CDR3 DNA: TGCAGCGTCGAGGACAGGGGGGACTCCTACGAGCAGTACTTC.

This clonotype was counted between two and nine times. The V gene is TRBV7-9, the J gene TRBJ2-7, with D perhaps matching TRBD2 (5 bases). The CDR3 is 12 amino acids. Germline V gene data show CDR1 as SEHNR and CDR2 as FQNEAQ (reference sequence). V was cut by 1 base and J by 5 bases, with 6 bases left in between. CDR3 in DNA: TGTGCCAGCAGCTTAGACGGGAACGAGCAGTACGTC. This sequence encodes CASSLDGNEQYV.

The genes are TRBV7-9 and TRBJ1-5, with D uncertain. Per germline, CDR1 SEHNR and CDR2 FQNEAQ (reference sequence). Deletions cut 6 bases from V and 7 bases from J, with 10 bases between. CDR3 length equals 12 residues. CDR3 DNA sequence: TGTGCCAGCAGTCCCGGAAACCAGCCCCAGCATTTT. Translated: CASSPGNQPQHF.

There are many counts of this clonotype. The chain uses TRBV5-5 and TRBJ2-7; TRBD2 aligns across 8 bases. The V gene's germline CDR1 is SGHKS and CDR2 YYEKEE (reference sequence). The CDR3 runs 15 residues. V was pared by 0 bases and J by 7 bases, with 9 bases of the junction left unmatched. CDR3 region: CASSLAPGGALEQYF. DNA of the CDR3: TGTGCCAGCAGCTTGGCACCCGGGGGGGCGCTGGAGCAGTACTTC.

V usage is TRBV20-1 and J usage is TRBJ2-1, with 7 bases lining up with TRBD2. With V trimmed by 5 bases and J by 8 bases, 18 bases remained unmatched. This CDR3 has 16 amino acids. The germline V gene encodes CDR1 DFQATT and CDR2 SNEGSKA (reference sequence). The CDR3 is CSAEDYSSGEADEQFF. DNA for the CDR3: TGCAGTGCTGAAGATTATTCGAGCGGGGAGGCCGATGAGCAGTTCTTC.

The V and J genes are TRBV28 and TRBJ2-3; unclear D gene. The V gene lost 3 bases and the J gene lost 1 base, with 11 bases spanning the gap. The V gene's germline CDR1 is MDHEN and CDR2 SYDVKM. The CDR3 is 15 amino acids. The CDR3 here is CASSFGQEGTDTQYF. CDR3 nucleotide sequence: TGTGCCAGCAGTTTTGGGCAGGAAGGCACAGATACGCAGTATTTT.

This clonotype was observed a few times. The chain recombines TRBV12-3 or TRBV12-4 with TRBJ2-1, with D hard to call. V was pared by 5 bases and J by 5 bases, with 1 base between. The CDR3 covers 10 residues. CDR3 bases: TGTGCCAGCAGTGACAATGAGCAGTTCTTC. It translates to CASSDNEQFF.